Listed below are T cell receptor beta chains from one sample, sequenced in a study of blood T cell repertoires in COVID-19. The data were produced by immunoSEQ multiplex PCR, yet TCRdb's version contains in-frame clones alone and is incomplete. The sample carries about 200,000 clones, around 85% recorded once. Input material: peripheral blood. The receptors shown here come from a man in his forties or fifties who had recovered from COVID-19. Both conserved end residues are part of each CDR3. The D gene is left open where the match is weak. Size is omitted from some rows. Given values are once, few, many or a class for expanded clones.

V gene,J gene,clone size,D gene,CDR3 DNA,CDR3 protein
TRBV11-2,TRBJ2-3,NA,NA,TGTGCCAGCAGCTCCGGGACATATGGTCCCACAGATACGCAGTATTTT,CASSSGTYGPTDTQYF
TRBV5-4,TRBJ2-1,NA,TRBD1,TGTGCCAGCAGCTTCAAGAGGGGGCGATTCAATGAGCAGTTCTTC,CASSFKRGRFNEQFF
TRBV7-9,TRBJ2-7,NA,NA,TGTGCCAGCGGGGGGGGCTTACGTTCCTACGAGCAGTACTTC,CASGGGLRSYEQYF
TRBV19,TRBJ1-1,NA,NA,TGTGCCAGCTCTTGGGGACTGCAGAACACTGAAGCTTTCTTT,CASSWGLQNTEAFF
TRBV18,TRBJ1-2,few,NA,TGTGCCAGCTCACCATCGGGGAACTATGGCTACACCTTC,CASSPSGNYGYTF
TRBV7-9,TRBJ1-2,NA,NA,TGTGCCAGCAGCTACTGGGACAATAACGGGGGCTACACCTTC,CASSYWDNNGGYTF
TRBV27,TRBJ1-6,NA,NA,TGTGCCAGCAGAACCCCGGAGTCACCCCTCCACTTT,CASRTPESPLHF
TRBV4-1,TRBJ1-2,NA,TRBD1,TGCGCCAGCAGCCAAGATCTACAGGGGGGAAGAGGCTACACCTTC,CASSQDLQGGRGYTF
TRBV5-1,TRBJ2-7,NA,NA,TGCGCCAGCAGCGGGCAGGGAAGGGTCCACGAGCAGTACTTC,CASSGQGRVHEQYF
TRBV20-1,TRBJ1-5,once,NA,TGCAGTGCTAGTTTACAGGCTAGCAATCAGCCCCAGCATTTT,CSASLQASNQPQHF
TRBV28,TRBJ2-4,NA,NA,TGTGCCAGCAGTTTAGGCCAGGGTTTAAACATTCAGTACTTC,CASSLGQGLNIQYF
TRBV27,TRBJ2-1,NA,NA,TGTGCCAGCAGGCAATTGGACTACTACAATGAGCAGTTCTTC,CASRQLDYYNEQFF
TRBV18,TRBJ1-1,NA,TRBD1,TGTGCCAGCTCATCTCAGGGGGCCAACACTGAAGCTTTCTTT,CASSSQGANTEAFF
TRBV7-2,TRBJ2-1,NA,TRBD2,TGTGCCAGCAGCTTACGTTCTAGCGGGAATGCTGAGCAGTTCTTC,CASSLRSSGNAEQFF
TRBV19,TRBJ1-6,NA,TRBD1,TGTGCCAGTACTCCGGGACAGGGGTACAATTCACCCCTCCACTTT,CASTPGQGYNSPLHF
TRBV30,TRBJ2-7,once,TRBD1,TGTGCCTGGAGTGGCGGGACAGGGTCCCCCTACGAGCAGTACTTC,CAWSGGTGSPYEQYF
TRBV14,TRBJ1-1,few,NA,TGTGCCAGCAGCCAAGAAGTGGGGCGAGCTTTCTTT,CASSQEVGRAFF
TRBV30,TRBJ2-1,NA,NA,TGTGCCTGGATTGTGGAGGTCGACAATGAGCAGTTCTTC,CAWIVEVDNEQFF
TRBV19,TRBJ2-7,NA,TRBD1,TGTGCCAGTGGCACAGGGGTTCTCTACGAGCAGTACTTC,CASGTGVLYEQYF
TRBV10-3,TRBJ2-3,few,TRBD2,TGTGCCATCGGGGCGGGAGGGCCATCAGATACGCAGTATTTT,CAIGAGGPSDTQYF
TRBV19,TRBJ2-7,NA,TRBD2,TGTGCCAGTTCGACGGGACTAGAAAGAACCGAGCAGTACTTC,CASSTGLERTEQYF
TRBV15,TRBJ2-1,NA,TRBD2,TGTGCCACCTCAGTTGGGAGGGAGGGTGAGCAGTTCTTC,CATSVGREGEQFF
TRBV10-3,TRBJ2-5,NA,NA,TGTGCCATCAGTGAGACGCGGGACCGTCTTGAGACCCAGTACTTC,CAISETRDRLETQYF
TRBV29-1,TRBJ2-7,NA,TRBD1,TGCAGCGTGAAGAACAGGGGGCCCTCCTACGAGCAGTACTTC,CSVKNRGPSYEQYF
TRBV20-1,TRBJ2-5,once,TRBD1,TGCAGTGCTAGTACGACAGGGGGCCTTCAAGAGACCCAGTACTTC,CSASTTGGLQETQYF
TRBV28,TRBJ2-7,NA,NA,TGTGCCAGCAGTTTGACAGGAGCCTACGAGCAGTACTTC,CASSLTGAYEQYF
TRBV2,TRBJ1-1,NA,TRBD1,TGTGCCAGCAGTGCTGAGACAGGGGGGATTACTGAAGCTTTCTTT,CASSAETGGITEAFF
TRBV19,TRBJ2-3,NA,TRBD2,TGTGCCAGTAGTACCGGGGGGGGATTAATACCCGATACGCAGTATTTT,CASSTGGGLIPDTQYF
TRBV30,TRBJ2-7,NA,TRBD2,TGTGCCTGGACTGGGCTAGCGGGAGCCGTGCAGTACTTC,CAWTGLAGAVQYF
TRBV10-2,TRBJ2-5,NA,NA,TGCGCCAGCAGTGGAGTGTTCCCCGGAGAGACCCAGTACTTC,CASSGVFPGETQYF
TRBV7-3,TRBJ2-1,NA,TRBD2,TGTGCCAGCAGCTTAAGTAGCGGGTCCTACAATGAGCAGTTCTTC,CASSLSSGSYNEQFF
TRBV4-3,TRBJ2-2,NA,NA,TGCGCCAGCAGCCAAGTACAGGGAATCGGGGCCGGGGAGCTGTTTTTT,CASSQVQGIGAGELFF
TRBV5-6,TRBJ1-2,NA,TRBD1,TGTGCCAGCAGCCTGGACAGGGGGCAGTCCTATGGCTACACCTTC,CASSLDRGQSYGYTF
TRBV24-1,TRBJ2-4,NA,TRBD1,TGTGCCACCAGTGCCCTGACAGGGGGCATTCAGTACTTC,CATSALTGGIQYF
TRBV7-2,TRBJ2-3,NA,TRBD2,TGTGCCAGCAGCTTAGCGGGGGGGACGCAGTATTTT,CASSLAGGTQYF
TRBV5-1,TRBJ2-2,NA,TRBD1,TGCGCCAGCAGCTTGGTTAGGACAGGGGGAAACACCGGGGAGCTGTTTTTT,CASSLVRTGGNTGELFF
TRBV6-5,TRBJ2-3,NA,NA,TGTGCCAGCACCCACAGGGGGGGGCGTTCGTATACGCAGTATTTT,CASTHRGGRSYTQYF
TRBV7-3,TRBJ2-1,NA,NA,TGTGCCAGCAGCTTAATTGGGGGGAATGAGCAGTTCTTC,CASSLIGGNEQFF
TRBV5-4,TRBJ2-6,few,NA,TGTGCCAGCAGCTCCCGGACTGGAGCCAACGTCCTGACTTTC,CASSSRTGANVLTF
TRBV19,TRBJ2-1,NA,TRBD2,TGTGCCAGTAGGGGTTGGCGGGAGCGCCGCTACAATGAGCAGTTCTTC,CASRGWRERRYNEQFF
TRBV5-1,TRBJ2-1,NA,NA,TGCGCCAGCAACCCAATTTTGAGCTCCTACAATGAGCAGTTCTTC,CASNPILSSYNEQFF